Below, 11 T cell receptor beta chains from the same sample are listed, as sequenced in a study of T-cell memory formation after mild COVID-19. TCRdb re-derived calls from the 5' RACE reads in MiXCR, one entry per CDR3 protein. The data hold about 350,000 distinct CDR3 sequences, with roughly 13% observed a single time. Sequencing input: PBMCs or a T cell subset sorted from them (not recorded which). These receptors were obtained from a man between 18 and 29 years old who had mild COVID-19 (a few samples of this study predate the infection). Cell type and time point are not known.

This clonotype was counted many times. The chain uses TRBV11-1 and TRBJ2-7; D unresolved. Germline loops: CDR1 SGHAT, CDR2 FQDESV (reference sequence). This CDR3 is 14 amino acids long. Deletions cut 5 bases from V and 0 bases from J, with 11 bases between. CDR3 nucleotide sequence: TGTGCCAGCAGCACATATTCGAGCTCCTACGAGCAGTACGTC. As protein: CASSTYSSSYEQYV.

The gene calls are TRBV27 and TRBJ1-6, with D maybe TRBD1 (6 bases). The CDR3 covers 14 residues. The V and J ends lost 3 bases and 10 bases respectively, with 13 bases between them. The germline V gene encodes CDR1 MNHEY and CDR2 SMNVEV (reference sequence). For the CDR3, the DNA is TGTGCCAGCAGTTTCCAGGGGCAGGGATCACCCCTCCACTTT. It codes for CASSFQGQGSPLHF.

This sequence joins TRBV7-9 and TRBJ1-2, with D unclear. V was cut by 8 bases and J by 1 base, with 14 bases left in between. Per the germline V gene, CDR1 is SEHNR and CDR2 is FQNEAQ (reference sequence). The CDR3 sequence is 14 residues long. CDR3 residues: CASSGGVHNYGYTF. The CDR3 DNA is TGTGCCAGCTCGGGTGGGGTTCATAACTATGGCTACACCTTC.

The CDR3 region is CASSLQSGANVLTF. The CDR3, as DNA: TGTGCCAGCAGTTTACAGTCTGGGGCCAACGTCCTGACTTTC. The chain couples TRBV27 to TRBJ2-6; D not resolved. In germline, CDR1 is MNHEY, CDR2 SMNVEV (reference sequence). Trimming shortened V by 2 bases and J by 1 base, and 3 bases separated the two germline ends. CDR3 length: 14 residues.

This clonotype was counted a few times. The chain uses TRBV13 and TRBJ1-1; tentative D call: TRBD1 (6 bases). In germline, CDR1 is PRHDT, CDR2 FYEKMQ (reference sequence). CDR3 size: 13 residues. Trimming shortened V by 5 bases and J by 6 bases, and 13 bases separated the two germline ends. The CDR3 region is CASSRTGTAEAFF. The CDR3 DNA follows: TGTGCCAGCAGCCGCACAGGGACCGCTGAAGCTTTCTTT.

The sample holds a few counts of this clonotype. The DNA for the CDR3 is TGTGCCAGCAGCGTATCCGGACAGTATAATTCACCCCTCCACTTT. This translates into CASSVSGQYNSPLHF. The chain couples TRBV7-3 to TRBJ1-6, with a tentative D call TRBD1 (6 bases). The V end lost 5 bases, the J end lost 4 bases, and 12 bases lay between the germline ends. The CDR3 is made up of 15 amino acids. The germline V gene has CDR1 SGHTA and CDR2 FQGTGA.

This clonotype was recorded many times. This rearrangement joins TRBV5-1 to TRBJ2-7, with unresolved D. The ends were cut back, 2 bases at V and 6 bases at J, with 12 bases in the middle. In germline, CDR1 is SGHRS, CDR2 YFSETQ. The CDR3 is 13 residues long. This CDR3 reads CASSLDFPGEQYV. The CDR3 coding sequence is TGCGCCAGCAGCTTAGATTTCCCGGGCGAGCAGTACGTC.

In its sample, this clonotype was seen many times. The V and J genes are TRBV4-3 and TRBJ1-2, with no clear D. Trimming stripped 0 bases from V and 4 bases from J, with 12 bases between. Germline V gives CDR1 LGHNA, CDR2 YSLEER. This CDR3 spans 15 amino acids. The CDR3 nucleotides are TGCGCCAGCAGCCAAGAATTTGGGAGGGCCTATGGCTACACCTTC. Its protein product is CASSQEFGRAYGYTF.

This sequence joins TRBV9 and TRBJ2-2; no clear D gene. CDR1 and CDR2 (germline): SGDLS, YYNGEE. The V and J ends lost 5 bases and 1 base respectively, with 12 bases between them. The CDR3 runs 15 residues. CDR3 in amino acids: CASSPPQGNTGELFF. For the CDR3, the DNA is TGTGCCAGCAGTCCTCCACAAGGGAACACCGGGGAGCTGTTTTTT.

This clonotype was seen only a few times. The chain employs TRBV7-2 and TRBJ2-3; tentatively, D is TRBD2 (5 bases). Germline V gives CDR1 SGHTA, CDR2 FQGNSA. Trimming left V 5 bases short and J 0 bases short, with 21 bases between. This CDR3 contains 18 residues. The CDR3 sequence is CASSPNVITRASTDTQYF. The CDR3 region has the DNA TGTGCCAGCAGCCCTAACGTCATTACTAGAGCTAGCACAGATACGCAGTATTTT.

This clonotype was counted ten times or more. The V call is TRBV4-3, the J call TRBJ2-4, with 8 bases matching TRBD1. The CDR3 covers 14 residues. J was trimmed by 9 bases and V by 3 bases; bases with no gene match: 7. Germline V CDR1 and CDR2: LGHNA, YSLEER. The CDR3 sequence is CASSHGTGNGIQYF. The CDR3 nucleotides read TGCGCCAGCAGCCATGGGACAGGCAACGGCATTCAGTACTTC.